This T cell receptor (beta chain) was recorded in a study of T cell responses to AZD1222 COVID-19 vaccine. Whole-study findings and limits: Of spike-specific TCRs, nearly half reportedly target regions left unmutated in variants. No repertoire was sampled before or during the peak T cell response, only after it.

As to this clone: Its antigen is unidentified.

The CDR3 is made up of 15 amino acids. V lost 5 bases to trimming and J lost 2 bases; unmatched junction nucleotides: 9. The V gene's germline CDR1 is MNHEY and CDR2 SVGAGI. Method: immunoSEQ multiplex PCR; TCRdb's copy keeps in-frame clones and lacks some. The data contain about 150,000 clones, roughly nine tenths of them seen just once; the ten biggest clones take up 5% to 5.5%. The sequencing here drew on peripheral blood, taken on day 0 of AZD1222 vaccination. This sequence joins TRBV6-5 and TRBJ2-7; 7 bases are shared with TRBD1. The TCR comes from an adult in good health. This CDR3 reads CASSPYRGWTYEQYF. For the CDR3, the DNA is TGTGCCAGCAGTCCCTACAGGGGATGGACCTACGAGCAGTACTTC.